The next 13 T cell receptor beta chains were all read from a single sample in a study of T cell responses to AZD1222 COVID-19 vaccine. Only in-frame clones appear in the TCRdb table, and some are missing; sequencing was by immunoSEQ multiplex PCR. This sample has some 200,000 clones, with about 94% found just once. This specimen was peripheral blood, taken 28 days after the second AZD1222 dose. Receptors were obtained from an adult who received the AZD1222 COVID-19 vaccine.

V gene TRBV5-4 combines with J gene TRBJ1-1, with no clear D. V shed 2 bases and J shed 1 base, with 9 bases lying between them. Germline V CDR1 and CDR2: SGHNT, YYREEE (reference sequence). The CDR3 contains 14 residues. The CDR3 nucleotides are TGTGCCAGCAGCTTCGGTCAAACGAACACTGAAGCTTTCTTT. It specifies CASSFGQTNTEAFF.

V and J are TRBV5-4 and TRBJ2-5; D not resolved. Per the germline V gene, CDR1 is SGHNT and CDR2 is YYREEE (reference sequence). This CDR3 spans 13 amino acids. V gave up 4 bases and J gave up 5 bases, with 12 bases separating them. The CDR3 DNA reads TGTGCCAGCAGCGGGGATCTCTTTGAGACCCAGTACTTC. Protein: CASSGDLFETQYF.

This chain uses TRBV6-5 with TRBJ2-7, with D possibly TRBD1 on 6 matching bases. In germline, CDR1 is MNHEY, CDR2 SVGAGI. V was shortened by 8 bases and J by 3 bases, with 14 bases between the two germline ends. There are 13 residues in the CDR3. CDR3 loop: CASWGQTSYEQYF. For the CDR3, the DNA is TGTGCCAGCTGGGGACAAACAAGCTACGAGCAGTACTTC.

The V call is TRBV28, the J call TRBJ1-6; TRBD1 agrees at 9 bases. The V segment lost 8 bases and the J segment 8 bases; nucleotides outside the gene matches: 7. This CDR3 contains 14 residues. The germline CDR1 and CDR2 sequences are MDHEN and SYDVKM. The chain's CDR3 is CASRLGTGYSPLHF. In nucleotides, the CDR3 is TGTGCCAGCCGACTCGGGACAGGGTATTCACCCCTCCACTTT.

CDR3 in amino acids: CSVTTGGVTEAFF. The CDR3 coding sequence is TGCAGCGTCACTACAGGGGGCGTCACTGAAGCTTTCTTT. J is TRBJ1-1 and V is TRBV29-1, with 9 positions matching TRBD1. Trimming took 6 bases from V and 4 from J; bases not matched to a gene: 6. CDR1 SQVTM and CDR2 ANQGSEA come from the germline V gene. The CDR3 consists of 13 residues.

This chain uses TRBV5-1 with TRBJ1-2; perhaps TRBD1 as D (5 bases). The CDR3 is 13 amino acids. The germline V gene has CDR1 SGHRS and CDR2 YFSETQ. V was cut by 2 bases and J by 4 bases, with 9 bases left in between. CDR3 sequence (DNA): TGCGCCAGCAGCTTTGGGACGGGCTATGGCTACACCTTC. Translating it yields CASSFGTGYGYTF.

The CDR3 here is CASSLQGGEQFF. As DNA, the CDR3 is TGCGCCAGCAGCTTACAGGGCGGTGAGCAGTTCTTC. This chain uses TRBV5-1 with TRBJ2-1, with a weak D call TRBD1 (6 bases). This CDR3 is built from 12 residues. Trimming took off 2 bases at V and 9 bases at J, with 9 bases between the two ends. The germline V gene encodes CDR1 SGHRS and CDR2 YFSETQ.

V and J are TRBV6-4 and TRBJ2-3; 12 positions match TRBD2. Trimming at V came to 3 bases and at J to 3 bases, leaving 1 base not matched to a gene. Germline V gene sequence: CDR1 MRHNA, CDR2 SNTAGT. CDR3 size: 15 residues. The CDR3 loop reads CASSDTSGGTDTQYF. CDR3 DNA: TGTGCCAGCAGTGATACTAGCGGGGGGACAGATACGCAGTATTTT.

In DNA form, the CDR3 reads TGTGCCAGCAGCTTCGGGACTCCTCACAATGAGCAGTTCTTC. It specifies CASSFGTPHNEQFF. The chain combines TRBV6-5 with TRBJ2-1, with a tentative D call TRBD2 (6 bases). The ends were cut back, 6 bases at V and 5 bases at J, with 14 bases in the middle. Per germline, CDR1 MNHEY and CDR2 SVGAGI. The CDR3 consists of 14 residues.

The rearrangement links TRBV7-6 to TRBJ1-6; D is unclear. Trimming stripped 0 bases from V and 9 bases from J, with 6 bases between. Germline lookup yields CDR1 SGHVS and CDR2 FNYEAQ. This CDR3 comprises 13 residues. The CDR3 DNA is TGTGCCAGCAGCTTAGCTGTTATTTCACCCCTCCACTTT. This sequence encodes CASSLAVISPLHF. Drawing the rest from reference TRBV7-6 and TRBJ1-6, the complete variable domain is GAGVSQSPRYKVTKRGQDVALRCDPISGHVSLYWYRQALGQGPEFLTYFNYEAQQDKSGLPNDRFSAERPEGSISTLTIQRTEQRDSAMYRCASSLAVISPLHFGNGTRLTVT.

The chain carries TRBV30 and TRBJ1-2, with D maybe TRBD1 (6 bases). V was trimmed by 5 bases and J by 8 bases, leaving 18 bases between them. The length of the CDR3 is 13 residues. Germline-derived CDR1 and CDR2 are GTSNPN and SVGIG (reference sequence). The CDR3 DNA reads as TGTGCCTGGGCCCGGACAGACCTGGGAGGCTACACCTTC. Translation: CAWARTDLGGYTF.

This clone is a singleton in its sample. This chain joins TRBV6-5 and TRBJ2-6, with D tentatively TRBD1 or TRBD2 (5 bases each). Trimming stripped 10 bases from V and 0 bases from J, with 13 bases between. There are 15 residues in the CDR3. From germline, CDR1 is MNHEY and CDR2 SVGAGI. The chain's CDR3 is CAIGTSDSGANVLTF. The CDR3 bases are TGTGCCATCGGGACGTCGGACTCTGGGGCCAACGTCCTGACTTTC.

The V gene is TRBV10-3, the J gene TRBJ1-2; TRBD1 matches at 7 bases. Looked up from germline, CDR1 is ENHRY and CDR2 is SYGVKD. The CDR3 runs to 13 residues. Trimming removed 10 bases from V and 8 bases from J; junction bases left unmatched: 13. The CDR3 sequence: CATGQVGGGGYTF. CDR3 nucleotides: TGTGCCACCGGACAGGTGGGGGGGGGAGGCTACACCTTC.